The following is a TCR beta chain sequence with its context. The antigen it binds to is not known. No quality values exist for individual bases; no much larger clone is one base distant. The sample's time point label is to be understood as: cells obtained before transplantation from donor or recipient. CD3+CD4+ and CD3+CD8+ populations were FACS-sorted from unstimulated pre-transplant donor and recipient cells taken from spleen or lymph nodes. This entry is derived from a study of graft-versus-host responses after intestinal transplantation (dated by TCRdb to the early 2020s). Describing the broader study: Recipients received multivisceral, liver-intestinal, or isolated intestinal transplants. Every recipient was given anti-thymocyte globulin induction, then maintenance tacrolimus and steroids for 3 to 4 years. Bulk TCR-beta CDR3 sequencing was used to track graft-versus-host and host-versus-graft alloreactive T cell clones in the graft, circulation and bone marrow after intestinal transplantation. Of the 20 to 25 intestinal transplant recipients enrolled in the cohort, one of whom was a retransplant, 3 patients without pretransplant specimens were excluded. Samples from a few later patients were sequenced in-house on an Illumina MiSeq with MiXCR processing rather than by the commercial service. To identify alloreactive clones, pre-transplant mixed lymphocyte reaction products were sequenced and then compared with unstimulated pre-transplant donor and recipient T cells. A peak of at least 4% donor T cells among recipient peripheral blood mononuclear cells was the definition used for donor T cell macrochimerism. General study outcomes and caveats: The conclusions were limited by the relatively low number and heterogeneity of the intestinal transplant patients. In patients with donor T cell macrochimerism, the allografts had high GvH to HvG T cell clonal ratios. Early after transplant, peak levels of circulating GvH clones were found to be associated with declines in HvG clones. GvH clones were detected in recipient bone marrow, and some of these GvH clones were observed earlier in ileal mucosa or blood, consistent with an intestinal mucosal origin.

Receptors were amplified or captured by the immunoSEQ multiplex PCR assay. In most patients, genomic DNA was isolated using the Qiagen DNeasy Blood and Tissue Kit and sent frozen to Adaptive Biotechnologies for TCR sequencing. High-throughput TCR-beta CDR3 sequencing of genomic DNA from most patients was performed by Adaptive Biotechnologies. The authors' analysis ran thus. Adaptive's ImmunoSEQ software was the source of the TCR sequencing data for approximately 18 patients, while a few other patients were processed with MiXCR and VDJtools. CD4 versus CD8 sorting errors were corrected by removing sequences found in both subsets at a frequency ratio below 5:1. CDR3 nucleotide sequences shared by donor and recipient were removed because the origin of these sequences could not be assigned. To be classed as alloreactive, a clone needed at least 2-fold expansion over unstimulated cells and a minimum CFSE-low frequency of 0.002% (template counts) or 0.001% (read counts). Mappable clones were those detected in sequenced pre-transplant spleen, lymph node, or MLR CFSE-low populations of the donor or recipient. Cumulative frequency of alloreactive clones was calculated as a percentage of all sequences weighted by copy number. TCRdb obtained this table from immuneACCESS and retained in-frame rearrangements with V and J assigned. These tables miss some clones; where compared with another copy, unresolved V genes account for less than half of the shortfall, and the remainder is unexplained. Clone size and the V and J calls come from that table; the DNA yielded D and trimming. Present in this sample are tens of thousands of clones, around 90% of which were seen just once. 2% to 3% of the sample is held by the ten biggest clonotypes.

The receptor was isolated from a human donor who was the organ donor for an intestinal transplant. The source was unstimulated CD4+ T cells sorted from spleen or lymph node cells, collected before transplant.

The CDR3: CASGQGRSNQPQHF. The bases are TGTGCCAGTGGACAGGGAAGGAGCAATCAGCCCCAGCATTTT. The rearrangement joined TRBV27 to TRBJ1-5; 8 bases in between match TRBD1. Trimmed from V: 9 bases; trimmed from J: 1 base; junction bases lacking a gene match: 5. From cysteine to phenylalanine, the CDR3 is 14 amino acids long. Only the CDR3 region is kept as DNA, spanning 42 bases read in frame from base 1. The germline V gene (reference sequence) gives CDR1 as MNHEY and CDR2 as SMNVEV.